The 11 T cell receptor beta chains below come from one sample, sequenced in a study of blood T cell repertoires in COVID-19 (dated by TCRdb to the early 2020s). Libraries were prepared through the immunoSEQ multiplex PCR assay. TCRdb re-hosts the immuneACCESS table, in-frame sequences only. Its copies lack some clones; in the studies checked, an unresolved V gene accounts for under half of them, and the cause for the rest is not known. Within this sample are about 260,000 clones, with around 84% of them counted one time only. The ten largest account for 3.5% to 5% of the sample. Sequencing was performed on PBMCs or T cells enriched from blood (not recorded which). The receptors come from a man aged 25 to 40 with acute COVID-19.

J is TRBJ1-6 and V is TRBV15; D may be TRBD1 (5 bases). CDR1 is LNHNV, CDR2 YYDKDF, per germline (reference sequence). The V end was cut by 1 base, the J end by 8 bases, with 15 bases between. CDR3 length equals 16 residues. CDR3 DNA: TGTGCCACCAGCAGAGGAAACCCCGGGGGGGATTCACCCCTCCACTTT. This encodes CATSRGNPGGDSPLHF.

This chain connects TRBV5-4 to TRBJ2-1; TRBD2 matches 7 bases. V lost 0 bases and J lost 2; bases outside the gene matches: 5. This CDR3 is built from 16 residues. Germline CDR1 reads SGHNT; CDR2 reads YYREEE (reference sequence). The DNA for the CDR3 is TGTGCCAGCAGCTTGGTGCCAGCGGGGCCCTACAATGAGCAGTTCTTC. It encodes CASSLVPAGPYNEQFF.

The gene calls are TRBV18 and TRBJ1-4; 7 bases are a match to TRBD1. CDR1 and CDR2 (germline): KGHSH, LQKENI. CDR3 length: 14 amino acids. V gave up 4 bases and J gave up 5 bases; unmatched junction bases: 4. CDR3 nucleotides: TGTGCCAGCTCACAACAGGGGAGGAATGAAAAACTGTTTTTT. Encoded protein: CASSQQGRNEKLFF.

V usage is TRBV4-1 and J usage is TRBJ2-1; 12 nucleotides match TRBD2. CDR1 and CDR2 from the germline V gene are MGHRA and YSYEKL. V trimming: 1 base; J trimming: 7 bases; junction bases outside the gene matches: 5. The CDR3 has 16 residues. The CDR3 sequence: CASSQALAGGPNEQFF. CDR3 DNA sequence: TGCGCCAGCAGCCAAGCTCTAGCGGGGGGGCCGAATGAGCAGTTCTTC.

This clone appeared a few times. CDR3 sequence (DNA): TGTGCCTGGAGTGGAGTCTCCGGGGAGCTGTTTTTT. Translation: CAWSGVSGELFF. This chain joins TRBV30 and TRBJ2-2, with D unclear. Germline values: CDR1 GTSNPN, CDR2 SVGIG (reference sequence). This CDR3 contains 12 residues. The V and J ends lost 1 base and 6 bases respectively, with 6 bases between them.

CDR3 sequence: CASSLVAGSEDTQYF. CDR3 DNA: TGCGCCAGCAGCTTGGTGGCAGGGTCGGAAGATACGCAGTATTTT. This rearrangement joins TRBV5-1 to TRBJ2-3; TRBD1 is a possible D gene (5 bases). CDR3 length equals 15 residues. From germline, CDR1 is SGHRS and CDR2 YFSETQ. The V end was cut by 0 bases, the J end by 5 bases, with 13 bases between.

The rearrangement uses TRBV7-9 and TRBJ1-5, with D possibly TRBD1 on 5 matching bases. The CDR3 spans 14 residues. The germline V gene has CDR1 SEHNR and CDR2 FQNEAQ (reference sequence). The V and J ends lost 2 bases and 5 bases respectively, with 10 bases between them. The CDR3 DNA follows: TGTGCCAGCAGCTTATATCCGGGGGATCAGCCCCAGCATTTT. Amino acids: CASSLYPGDQPQHF.

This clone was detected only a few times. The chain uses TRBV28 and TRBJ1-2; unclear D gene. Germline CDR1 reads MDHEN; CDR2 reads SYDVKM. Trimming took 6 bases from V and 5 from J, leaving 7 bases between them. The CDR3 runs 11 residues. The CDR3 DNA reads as TGTGCCAGCAGCACATCGTATGGCTACACCTTC. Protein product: CASSTSYGYTF.

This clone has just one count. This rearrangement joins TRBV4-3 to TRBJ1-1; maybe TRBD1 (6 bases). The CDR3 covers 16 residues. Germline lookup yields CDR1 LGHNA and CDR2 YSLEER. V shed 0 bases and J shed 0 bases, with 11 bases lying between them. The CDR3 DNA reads TGCGCCAGCAGCCAAGATTCTACAGGGTTGAACACTGAAGCTTTCTTT. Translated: CASSQDSTGLNTEAFF.

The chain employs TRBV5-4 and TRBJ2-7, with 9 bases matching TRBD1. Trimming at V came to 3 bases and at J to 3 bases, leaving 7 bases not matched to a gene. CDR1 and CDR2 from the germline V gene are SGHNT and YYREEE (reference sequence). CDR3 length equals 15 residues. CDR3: CASSWDRDPLYEQYV. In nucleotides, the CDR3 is TGTGCCAGCAGCTGGGACAGGGACCCCCTCTACGAGCAGTACGTC.

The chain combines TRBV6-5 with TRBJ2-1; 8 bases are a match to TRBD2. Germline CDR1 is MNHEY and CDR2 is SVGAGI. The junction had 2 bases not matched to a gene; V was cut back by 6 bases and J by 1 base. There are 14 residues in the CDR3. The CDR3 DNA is TGTGCCAGCAGGCAGCGGGAGTCCTACAATGAGCAGTTCTTC. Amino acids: CASRQRESYNEQFF.